This T cell receptor (beta chain) was profiled in a study of spatial heterogeneity in lung cancer. Study at large: PBMC samples from follow-up, where available, were sequenced a median of roughly 2 years after resection.

The CDR3 spans 15 residues. Trimming shortened V by 3 bases and J by 2 bases, and 12 bases separated the two germline ends. Regarding time point: blood at routine non-recurrence follow-up after resection. Extraction of whole RNA from tumor, nontumor lung or frozen PBMC preceded unsorted sequencing. This clonotype was counted ten times or more. Each CDR3 protein is one row after TCRdb ran MiXCR on the 5' RACE reads. The sample yields under 20,000 distinct CDR3 sequences, over 8% seen once. This specimen was PBMCs, taken at follow-up. The sequence derives from a female donor with early-stage non-small cell lung cancer. The chain recombines TRBV12-3 or TRBV12-4 with TRBJ2-3; a possible D gene is TRBD1 (6 bases). For the CDR3, the DNA is TGTGCCAGCAGTTTGCGACAGGCGCCCACAGATACGCAGTATTTT. This gives the protein CASSLRQAPTDTQYF.